This record concerns one TCR beta chain sequence. This sample stems from a study of CD8 T cells in Susac syndrome. Germline V gene sequence: CDR1 DFQATT, CDR2 SNEGSKA (reference sequence). The CDR3 has 15 amino acids. V was shortened by 0 bases and J by 1 base, with 11 bases between the two germline ends. A quantity of about 0.5 to 1 ug RNA underwent reverse transcription using random hexamers. Using its own MiXCR run on the immunoSEQ multiplex PCR reads, TCRdb lists one record per CDR3 protein. This table has roughly 140,000 distinct CDR3 sequences, just under 95% appearing once. The TCR originated in a human donor with multiple sclerosis. Sequenced sample: CD8+ T cells from PBMCs. This chain joins TRBV20-1 and TRBJ2-3; D uncertain. The CDR3 is CSARDRARGTDTQYF. As DNA, the CDR3 is TGCAGTGCTAGAGATAGGGCGCGAGGCACAGATACGCAGTATTTT.